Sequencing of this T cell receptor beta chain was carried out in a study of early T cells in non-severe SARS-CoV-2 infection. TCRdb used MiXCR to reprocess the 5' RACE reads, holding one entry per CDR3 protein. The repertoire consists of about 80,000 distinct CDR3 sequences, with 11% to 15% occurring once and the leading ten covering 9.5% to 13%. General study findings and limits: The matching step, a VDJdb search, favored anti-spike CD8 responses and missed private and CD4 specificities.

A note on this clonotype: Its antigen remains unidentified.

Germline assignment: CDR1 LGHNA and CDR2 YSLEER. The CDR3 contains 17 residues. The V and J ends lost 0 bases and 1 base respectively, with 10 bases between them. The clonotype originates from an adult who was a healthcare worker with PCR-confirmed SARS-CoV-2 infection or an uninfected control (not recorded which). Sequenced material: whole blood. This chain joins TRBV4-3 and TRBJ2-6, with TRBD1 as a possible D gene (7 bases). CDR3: CASSQDRGRSGANVLTF. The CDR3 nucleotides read TGCGCCAGCAGCCAAGACAGGGGGAGGTCTGGGGCCAACGTCCTGACTTTC.